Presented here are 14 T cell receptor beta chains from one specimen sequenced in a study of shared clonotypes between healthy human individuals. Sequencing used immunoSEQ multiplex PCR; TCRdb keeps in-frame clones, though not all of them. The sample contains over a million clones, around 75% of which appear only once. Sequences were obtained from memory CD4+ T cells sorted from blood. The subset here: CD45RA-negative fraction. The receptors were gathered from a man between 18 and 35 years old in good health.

This chain's CDR3 is CAWRVKGDSPLHF. CDR3 coding DNA: TGTGCCTGGAGGGTTAAGGGCGATTCACCCCTCCACTTT. J is TRBJ1-6 and V is TRBV30; no clear D gene. The germline CDR1 and CDR2 sequences are GTSNPN and SVGIG (reference sequence). V dropped 3 bases and J dropped 8 bases, with 11 bases sitting between them. CDR3 length equals 13 residues.

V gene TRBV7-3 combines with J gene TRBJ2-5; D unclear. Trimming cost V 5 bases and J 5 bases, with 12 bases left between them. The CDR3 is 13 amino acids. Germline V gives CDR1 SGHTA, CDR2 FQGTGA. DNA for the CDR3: TGTGCCAGCAGCCTCGTGTATGGGGAGACCCAGTACTTC. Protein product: CASSLVYGETQYF.

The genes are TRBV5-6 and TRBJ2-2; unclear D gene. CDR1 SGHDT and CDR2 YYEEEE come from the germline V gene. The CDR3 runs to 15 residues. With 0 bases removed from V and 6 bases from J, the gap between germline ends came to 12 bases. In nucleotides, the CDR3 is TGTGCCAGCAGCTTGGGGACGGGCAGAGCCGGGGAGCTGTTTTTT. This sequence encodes CASSLGTGRAGELFF.

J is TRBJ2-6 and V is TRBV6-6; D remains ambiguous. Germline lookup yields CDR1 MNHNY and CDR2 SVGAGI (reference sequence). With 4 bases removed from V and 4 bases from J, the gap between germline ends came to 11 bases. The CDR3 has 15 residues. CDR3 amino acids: CASSSADKGANVLTF. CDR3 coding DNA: TGTGCCAGCAGTTCGGCCGACAAGGGGGCCAACGTCCTGACTTTC.

The CDR3 region is CASSEVWGGGNQPQHF. The CDR3 DNA reads TGTGCCAGCAGTGAAGTGTGGGGGGGTGGCAATCAGCCCCAGCATTTT. V usage is TRBV6-1 and J usage is TRBJ1-5; tentative D call: TRBD1 (5 bases). This CDR3 is built from 16 residues. Germline values: CDR1 MNHNS, CDR2 SASEGT. V shed 1 base and J shed 2 bases, with 12 bases lying between them.

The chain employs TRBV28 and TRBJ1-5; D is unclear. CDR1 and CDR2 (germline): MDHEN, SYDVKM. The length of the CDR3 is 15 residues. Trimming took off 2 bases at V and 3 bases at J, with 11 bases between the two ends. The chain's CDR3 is CASSLNRAYNQPQHF. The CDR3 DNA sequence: TGTGCCAGCAGTTTAAATCGGGCCTACAATCAGCCCCAGCATTTT.

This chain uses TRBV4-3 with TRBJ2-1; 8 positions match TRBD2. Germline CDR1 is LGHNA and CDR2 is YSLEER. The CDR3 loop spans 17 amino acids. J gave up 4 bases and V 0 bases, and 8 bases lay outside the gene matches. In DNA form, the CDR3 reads TGCGCCAGCAGCCAAGATCTCATGCGGGGGGCGTACAATGAGCAGTTCTTC. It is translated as CASSQDLMRGAYNEQFF.

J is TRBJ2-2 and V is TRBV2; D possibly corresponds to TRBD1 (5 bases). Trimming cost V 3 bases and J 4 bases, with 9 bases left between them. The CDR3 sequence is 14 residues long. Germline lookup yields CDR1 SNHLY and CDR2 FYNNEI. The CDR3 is CASSDRVATGELFF. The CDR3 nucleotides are TGTGCCAGCAGTGACAGGGTGGCCACCGGGGAGCTGTTTTTT.

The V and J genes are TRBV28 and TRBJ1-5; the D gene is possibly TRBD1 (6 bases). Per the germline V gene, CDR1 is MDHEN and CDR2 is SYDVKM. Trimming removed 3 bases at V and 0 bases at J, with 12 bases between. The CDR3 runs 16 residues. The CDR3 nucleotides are TGTGCCAGCAGTTTGCGTAGACAGGCTAGCAATCAGCCCCAGCATTTT. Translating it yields CASSLRRQASNQPQHF.

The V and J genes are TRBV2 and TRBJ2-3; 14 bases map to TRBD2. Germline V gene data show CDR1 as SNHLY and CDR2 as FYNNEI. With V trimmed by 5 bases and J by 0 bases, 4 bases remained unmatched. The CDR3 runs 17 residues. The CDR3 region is CASSTGTSGGSTDTQYF. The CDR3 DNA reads TGTGCCAGCAGTACCGGGACTAGCGGGGGTAGCACAGATACGCAGTATTTT.

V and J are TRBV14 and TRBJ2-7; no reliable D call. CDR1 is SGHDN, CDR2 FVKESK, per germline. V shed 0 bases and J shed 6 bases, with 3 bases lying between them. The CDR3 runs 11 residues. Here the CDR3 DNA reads TGTGCCAGCAGCCAAGACGGCGAGCAGTACTTC. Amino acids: CASSQDGEQYF. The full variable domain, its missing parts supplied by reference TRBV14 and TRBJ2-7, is EAGVTQFPSHSVIEKGQTVTLRCDPISGHDNLYWYRRVMGKEIKFLLHFVKESKQDESGMPNNRFLAERTGGTYSTLKVQPAELEDSGVYFCASSQDGEQYFGPGTRLTVT.

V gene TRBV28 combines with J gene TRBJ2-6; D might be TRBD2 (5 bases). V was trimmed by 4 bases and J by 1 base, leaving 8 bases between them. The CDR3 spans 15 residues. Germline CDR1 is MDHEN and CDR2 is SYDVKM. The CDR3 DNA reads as TGTGCCAGCAGTTCTCGGGGATCTGGGGCCAACGTCCTGACTTTC. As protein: CASSSRGSGANVLTF.

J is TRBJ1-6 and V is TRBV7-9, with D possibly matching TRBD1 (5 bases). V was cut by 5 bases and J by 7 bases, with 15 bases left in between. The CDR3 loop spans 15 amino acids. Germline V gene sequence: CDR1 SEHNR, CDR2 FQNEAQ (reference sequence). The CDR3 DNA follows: TGTGCCAGCAGCGCAGCGACCGGGGCAAATTCACCCCTCCACTTT. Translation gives CASSAATGANSPLHF.

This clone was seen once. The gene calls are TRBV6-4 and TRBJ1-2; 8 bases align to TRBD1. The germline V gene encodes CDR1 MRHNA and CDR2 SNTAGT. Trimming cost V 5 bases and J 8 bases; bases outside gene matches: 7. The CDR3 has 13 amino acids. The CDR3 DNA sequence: TGTGCCAGCAGTTCAGGGGGCGCAAGCGGCTACACCTTC. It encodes CASSSGGASGYTF.